This is a list of T cell receptor beta chains from one sample in a study of blood T cell repertoires in COVID-19. The protocol was immunoSEQ multiplex PCR, while the TCRdb copy is restricted to in-frame clones and leaves out a portion. The sample has roughly 200,000 clones; around 79% are singletons. The sample taken for sequencing was peripheral blood. These receptors all stem from a middle-aged woman with COVID-19, enrolled during active disease. Each CDR3 is given with its conserved first and last residue. The D gene is left open where the match is weak. Only some rows state a clone size, as once, few, many or a class for expanded clones.

v_gene	d_gene	abundance	j_gene	CDR3aa	CDR3nt
TRBV30	TRBD2	NA	TRBJ2-3	CAWILGLGGTDTQYF	TGTGCCTGGATTCTGGGACTAGGGGGGACAGATACGCAGTATTTT
TRBV9	TRBD2	NA	TRBJ2-5	CASSASVAGGTQYF	TGTGCCAGCAGCGCGTCGGTAGCGGGGGGGACCCAGTACTTC
TRBV7-2	NA	NA	TRBJ2-7	CASSLSRTTYEQYF	TGTGCCAGCAGCTTATCCAGGACAACCTACGAGCAGTACTTC
TRBV13	NA	NA	TRBJ2-7	CASSLGAGRDFYEQYF	TGTGCCAGCAGCTTAGGCGCGGGCAGGGACTTCTACGAGCAGTACTTC
TRBV5-6	NA	few	TRBJ2-3	CASSFAQASTQYF	TGTGCCAGCAGTTTCGCTCAGGCTAGCACGCAGTATTTT
TRBV7-2	TRBD1	NA	TRBJ2-1	CASSFYRGRTYNEQFF	TGTGCCAGCAGCTTCTACAGGGGGCGCACCTACAATGAGCAGTTCTTC
TRBV7-6	NA	NA	TRBJ2-7	CASSSRSEQYF	TGTGCCAGCAGCTCCAGAAGTGAGCAGTACTTC
TRBV10-3	NA	NA	TRBJ2-7	CAISGRETKPLMYEQYF	TGTGCCATCAGTGGCCGGGAAACGAAGCCGCTAATGTACGAGCAGTACTTC
TRBV9	NA	NA	TRBJ2-3	CASSVLGGFTDTQYF	TGTGCCAGCAGCGTATTAGGGGGATTCACAGATACGCAGTATTTT
TRBV29-1	TRBD1	NA	TRBJ2-3	CSVEDLTGEYTDTQYF	TGCAGCGTTGAAGATCTGACAGGGGAGTACACAGATACGCAGTATTTT
TRBV29-1	NA	NA	TRBJ1-4	CSVRESNEKLFF	TGCAGCGTTCGGGAGTCTAATGAAAAACTGTTTTTT
TRBV27	TRBD1	once	TRBJ1-1	CASSLSQGARGTEAFF	TGTGCCAGCAGTTTGTCGCAGGGGGCGCGGGGCACTGAAGCTTTCTTT
TRBV9	NA	NA	TRBJ1-1	CASSPRGTEAFF	TGTGCCAGCAGCCCCCGCGGGACTGAAGCTTTCTTT
TRBV19	NA	NA	TRBJ2-7	CASMTLSGEQYF	TGTGCCAGTATGACCCTGTCGGGGGAGCAGTACTTC
TRBV7-2	NA	NA	TRBJ2-3	CASSLAGLLTDTQYF	TGTGCCAGCAGCTTAGCGGGACTCCTCACAGATACGCAGTATTTT
TRBV7-9	NA	NA	TRBJ1-1	CASSTNGQNTEAFF	TGTGCCAGCAGCACTAATGGACAGAACACTGAAGCTTTCTTT
TRBV5-1	NA	NA	TRBJ1-3	CASSKEAGRGNTIYF	TGCGCCAGCAGCAAGGAAGCAGGTCGTGGAAACACCATATATTTT
TRBV5-1	TRBD1	NA	TRBJ2-7	CASSSQGAPSYEQYF	TGCGCCAGCAGCTCTCAGGGGGCGCCATCCTACGAGCAGTACTTC
TRBV7-2	NA	NA	TRBJ1-5	CASSLLPDSNQPQHF	TGTGCCAGCAGCTTGTTGCCAGATAGCAATCAGCCCCAGCATTTT
TRBV19	TRBD1	NA	TRBJ2-6	CASSRDRGPGANVLTF	TGTGCCAGTAGTCGGGACAGGGGGCCTGGGGCCAACGTCCTGACTTTC
TRBV7-6	NA	NA	TRBJ2-7	CASSFAGSLYEQYF	TGTGCCAGCAGCTTTGCAGGATCTCTCTACGAGCAGTACTTC
TRBV5-6	NA	NA	TRBJ2-2	CASSAFGGSGGELFF	TGTGCCAGCAGTGCGTTTGGAGGGTCGGGCGGGGAGCTGTTTTTT
TRBV10-3	NA	NA	TRBJ2-1	CAISESTGRSYNEQFF	TGTGCCATCAGTGAGTCGACGGGGAGATCCTACAATGAGCAGTTCTTC
TRBV10-3	TRBD2	NA	TRBJ2-7	CAIRGGLENQQYF	TGTGCCATCAGGGGGGGACTAGAAAACCAGCAGTACTTC
TRBV5-8	TRBD1	NA	TRBJ1-2	CASSTTLGDRGGYGYTF	TGTGCCAGCAGCACGACCCTGGGGGACAGGGGTGGATATGGCTACACCTTC
TRBV7-2	TRBD2	NA	TRBJ2-7	CASSSSGGVTYEQYF	TGTGCCAGCAGCTCTAGCGGGGGCGTCACCTACGAGCAGTACTTC
TRBV19	NA	NA	TRBJ2-1	CASSIDGRENNEQFF	TGTGCCAGTAGTATAGATGGGAGAGAAAACAATGAGCAGTTCTTC